Sequencing of this T cell receptor (beta chain) was carried out in a study of fetal regulatory T cell absence and autoimmunity (dated by TCRdb to the late 2010s). For the wider study: The IPEX patients showed exocrine pancreas autoimmunity in the absence of clinical diabetes.

V is reduced by 2 bases and J by 2 bases, leaving a spacing of 7 bases between them. As encoded in the germline V gene (reference sequence), CDR1 is SEHNR while CDR2 is FQNEAQ. The CDR3 spans 14 residues, from the cysteine through the phenylalanine. The kept DNA is CDR3 alone, 42 bases in frame from the first base. Repertoire sequencing was done on genomic DNA taken from frozen pancreas tissue. Genomic DNA, about 1.8-3.2 ug, was extracted from umbilical cord blood or frozen pancreas using the DNeasy Blood and Tissue Kit. On the immunoSEQ human TCRbeta survey platform, a two-step multiplex PCR amplified and barcoded the TCRbeta CDR3 regions. Libraries were sequenced on Illumina instruments, and IgH from the same samples was sequenced in parallel. The authors' analysis ran thus. To remove PCR and sequencing errors, raw reads were filtered against the IMGT V, D, J definitions and then binned using a nearest-neighbor algorithm. Clones were defined by identical nucleotide sequence; differential abundance between tissues used per-clone Fisher exact tests with pFDR threshold p<0.01. Clones with frequencies too low for statistical inference were excluded by a minimum inclusion filter of 10 in either sample. Pairwise clonal comparisons used the immunoSEQ Analyzer, and gene family usage was assessed with IMGT tools. Entries here come from immuneACCESS through TCRdb and include only in-frame sequences with V and J called. Some clones fail to appear in such tables; in the studies checked, an unresolved V gene covers under half of the shortfall, and the cause of the remainder is unknown. For V, J and clone size, that table is used; D and trimming come from the DNA. Present in this sample are around 100,000 clones, approximately 79% of which were seen just once. Clones ranked in the top ten supply 2% of the sample.

With regard to this clone: What this receptor recognizes is not known. It has no much larger one-base neighbor in the sample; base qualities were not kept.

General study outcomes and caveats: Cord blood and pancreas had broadly similar TRB gene family usage, resembling published neonatal and adult repertoires. The oligoclonal enrichment was interpreted as supporting antigen-driven autoimmunity in the pancreas before birth in IPEX syndrome. Significant oligoclonal enrichment of the TCR compartment was observed in pancreas versus cord blood, with some top clones enriched more than 85-fold.

The sample was pancreas tissue. The chain uses TRBV7-9 and TRBJ1-3, with no D gene named confidently. This TCR derives from a male donor with IPEX syndrome. CDR3 sequence: CASSLQRAGNTIYF. The sequenced DNA: TGTGCCAGCAGCTTACAGCGAGCTGGAAACACCATATATTTT.